The TCR beta chain described here comes from a study of a mutant IDH1 vaccine in newly diagnosed glioma. Background on the study: The study started vaccination 4-6 weeks after radiotherapy alone, or with temozolomide cycles. Most patients had received both radiotherapy and temozolomide, the prior options being radiotherapy, temozolomide, or both.

As to time point: week 47, end of study. A single vaccine dose contained 300 ug of mutant IDH1 20-mer peptide, and topical imiquimod was used with it. Donors harbored newly found WHO grade 3 or 4 IDH1-mutant, ATRX-lost astrocytomas. As to this clone: Its specificity is unknown.

Repertoires were generated with immunoSEQ multiplex PCR, while TCRdb's copy carries only in-frame clones and drops some. The data show tens of thousands of clones, roughly four fifths seen once. Germline CDR1 is SGHTA and CDR2 is FQGNSA. The V gene end was trimmed by 5 bases and the J gene end by 3 bases; junction bases not matched to a gene: 8. CDR3 length: 16 residues. Sequencing was performed on PBMCs, taken from a glioma patient whose treatment included an IDH1 peptide vaccine. The sequence was obtained from a woman in her forties or fifties with glioma. The chain employs TRBV7-2 and TRBJ2-1; 9 positions match TRBD2. CDR3 in amino acids: CASSPQAGGLYNEQFF. CDR3 DNA sequence: TGTGCCAGCAGCCCTCAAGCGGGGGGCCTCTACAATGAGCAGTTCTTC.